This T cell receptor beta chain was sequenced during a study of T cells in women clearing cervical HPV infection. Of note for this clone: Its target is not known. The CDR3 goes on 3 residues after the read ends, and that part is filled in from the germline J gene.

CDR3 length: 13 residues. Germline V gene data show CDR1 as MNHEY and CDR2 as SVGEGT. Sequencing used immunoSEQ multiplex PCR; TCRdb keeps in-frame clones, though not all of them. The sample totals roughly 19,000 clones. Study findings and constraints: Timing of associations relative to infection is unclear; T-cell subsets were not isolated. T-cell numbers per sample were unknown and may explain richness differences. TRBV6-7 abundance was lower in cases than controls (roughly 0.11% versus 0.16%).

The sample comprised blood buffy coat. This clonotype was obtained from a woman aged 18-70 years with a cervical HPV16 infection that either progressed to CIN3+ or cleared (not recorded which). The J gene is TRBJ1-2, the V gene TRBV6-2 or TRBV6-3; 10 nucleotides match TRBD1. CDR3 sequence: CASRTGGTDTYTF. The part of the CDR3 DNA that was read is TGTGCCAGCAGGACAGGGGGCACAGATACC.